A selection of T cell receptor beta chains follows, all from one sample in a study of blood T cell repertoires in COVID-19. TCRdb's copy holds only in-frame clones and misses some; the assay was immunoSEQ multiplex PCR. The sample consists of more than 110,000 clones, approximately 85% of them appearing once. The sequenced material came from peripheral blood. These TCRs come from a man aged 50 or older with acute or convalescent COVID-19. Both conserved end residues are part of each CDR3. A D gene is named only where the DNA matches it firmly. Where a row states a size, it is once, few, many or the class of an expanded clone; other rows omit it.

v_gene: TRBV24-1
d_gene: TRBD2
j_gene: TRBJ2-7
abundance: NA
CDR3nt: TGTGCCACCAGTGACGCCGGGACTAGCGGGAGTGTTTACGAGCAGTACTTC
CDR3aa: CATSDAGTSGSVYEQYF

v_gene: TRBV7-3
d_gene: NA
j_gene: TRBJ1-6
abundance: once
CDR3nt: TGTGCCAGCAACCCCCCGCGGAGGAGGAATTCACCCCTCCACTTT
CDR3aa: CASNPPRRRNSPLHF

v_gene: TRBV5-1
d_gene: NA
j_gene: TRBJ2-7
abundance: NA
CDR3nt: TGCGCCAGCAGCGGTCGGGAGTCCTACGAGCAGTACTTC
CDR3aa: CASSGRESYEQYF

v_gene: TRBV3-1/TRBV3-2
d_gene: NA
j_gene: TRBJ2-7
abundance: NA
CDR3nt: TGTGCCAGCAGCCAACGAGGCTCCTACGAGCAGTACTTC
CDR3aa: CASSQRGSYEQYF

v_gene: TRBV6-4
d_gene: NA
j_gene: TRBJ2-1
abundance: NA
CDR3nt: TGTGCCAGCAGCAAAAACCCCGCGGGGTCCTACAATGAGCAGTTCTTC
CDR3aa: CASSKNPAGSYNEQFF

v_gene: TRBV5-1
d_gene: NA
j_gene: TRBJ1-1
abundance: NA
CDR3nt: TGCGCCAGCAGCTTGGATATTGGGACACCCAATCAGCCGGACACTGAAGCTTTCTTT
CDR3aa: CASSLDIGTPNQPDTEAFF

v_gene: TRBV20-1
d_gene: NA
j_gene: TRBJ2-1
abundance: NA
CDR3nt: TGCAGTGCTAGTAGCCACCGAGGGCCTAATGAGCAGTTCTTC
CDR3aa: CSASSHRGPNEQFF

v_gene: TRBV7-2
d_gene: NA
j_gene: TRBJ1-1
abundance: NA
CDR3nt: TGTGCCAGCAGCTTATTGCCGGGAATATGGGAAGAAGCTTTCTTT
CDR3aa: CASSLLPGIWEEAFF

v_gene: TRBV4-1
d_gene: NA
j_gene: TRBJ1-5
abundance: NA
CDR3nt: TGCGCCAGCAGCCAAGGATACCAAGACGGGGTTAGCAATCAGCCCCAGCATTTT
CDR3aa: CASSQGYQDGVSNQPQHF

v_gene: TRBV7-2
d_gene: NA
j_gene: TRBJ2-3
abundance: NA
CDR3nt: TGTGCCAGCAGCTTAATGGCGGGACGCACAGATACGCAGTATTTT
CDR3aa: CASSLMAGRTDTQYF